This TCR beta chain is drawn from a study of shared clonotypes between healthy human individuals. General observations from the study: The sampled material consisted only of blood, and tissue repertoires are likely to differ.

Every contributor of samples was a Caucasian grown-up residing in Nashville, Tennessee. The V gene's germline CDR1 is MDHEN and CDR2 SYDVKM. The CDR3 runs to 15 residues. The V segment lost 2 bases and the J segment 5 bases; nucleotides outside the gene matches: 4. This clone appeared many times. Antigen specificity is unknown. TCRdb's copy holds only in-frame clones and misses some; the assay was immunoSEQ multiplex PCR. The repertoire has fewer than 600,000 clones, roughly 79% of them found once; the top ten carry around 12%. This clonotype was obtained from a woman between 35 and 50 years old in good health. Some clones in this sample may be carry-over from other donors' samples. The sample was PBMCs. The rearrangement links TRBV28 to TRBJ1-5, with 9 bases matching TRBD1. CDR3: CASSLTDRGYQPQHF. The CDR3, as DNA: TGTGCCAGCAGTTTAACCGACAGGGGGTATCAGCCCCAGCATTTT. The full variable domain, rest sourced from reference TRBV28 and TRBJ1-5, is DVKVTQSSRYLVKRTGEKVFLECVQDMDHENMFWYRQDPGLGLRLIYFSYDVKMKEKGDIPEGYSVSREKKERFSLILESASTNQTSMYLCASSLTDRGYQPQHFGDGTRLSIL.